This TCR beta chain originates from a study of T-cell memory formation after mild COVID-19. Study-level findings and limits: Memory sampled before infection contained some responding clones, suggesting cross-reactive memory joined. CD4+ clones that contracted lay mainly in CM and EM; CD8+ ones lay in EMRA. The study found balanced CD4/CD8 in clones contracting day 15 to 85 and a CD4+ lean in later expanders.

This clonotype has only a few counts. Its antigen remains unknown. The CDR3 is 13 residues long. The ends lost 5 bases at V and 2 bases at J; junction bases unmatched: 5. The V gene's germline CDR1 is DFQATT and CDR2 SNEGSKA (reference sequence). TCRalpha and TCRbeta libraries used 5'RACE with constant-segment primers and UMIs. MiXCR was run by TCRdb on the 5' RACE reads, yielding one entry per CDR3 protein. Found here are about 200,000 distinct CDR3 sequences, over 7.5% of them singletons; the top ten hold roughly 4%. This rearrangement joins TRBV20-1 to TRBJ2-5, with 7 bases identical to TRBD1. The sequenced sample consisted of PBMCs or a T cell subset sorted from them (not recorded which). This receptor was obtained from a man between 18 and 35 years old who had mild COVID-19 (a few samples of this study predate the infection). Cell type and time point are not known. The CDR3 nucleotides are TGCAGTGCTGGGGACAGAAGGCAAGAGACCCAGTACTTC. Translating gives CSAGDRRQETQYF.